The 22 T cell receptor beta chains listed next were all sequenced from one sample in a study of T-cell reconstitution after alpha-beta-depleted transplantation in children. TCRbeta library construction was performed incorporating unique molecular identifiers. TCRdb itself ran the PCR reads through MiXCR, one entry per CDR3 protein. The table has some 440,000 distinct CDR3 sequences, about 16% seen once. Sequences were derived from PBMCs, mostly from graft donor cells, sampled 360 days after TCRalphabeta/CD19-depleted stem cell transplant. The receptors shown here come from a boy in the first two years of life who had a stem cell transplant for Wiskott-Aldrich syndrome, so the T cells may come from the graft donor.

There are a few counts of this clonotype. This chain uses TRBV6-2 or TRBV6-3 with TRBJ2-4, with 7 positions matching TRBD1. In germline, CDR1 is MNHEY, CDR2 SVGEGT. J lost 1 base, V lost 2 bases, and 2 bases had no gene match. This CDR3 has 15 amino acids. CDR3 region: CASSYADRAKNIQYF. CDR3 in DNA: TGTGCCAGCAGTTACGCGGACAGGGCCAAAAACATTCAGTACTTC.

The chain uses TRBV12-3 or TRBV12-4 and TRBJ2-2, with TRBD2 matching 11 bases. J was trimmed by 4 bases and V by 4 bases; bases with no gene match: 5. This CDR3 is 16 amino acids long. As DNA, the CDR3 is TGTGCCAGCAGTTGGAGTAGCGGGGGGGGCACCGGGGAGCTGTTTTTT. It specifies CASSWSSGGGTGELFF.

Only a few counts were recorded for this clonotype. The chain has TRBV10-3 and TRBJ2-1; TRBD2 aligns across 7 bases. V trimming: 3 bases; J trimming: 4 bases; junction bases outside the gene matches: 9. Germline V gene sequence: CDR1 ENHRY, CDR2 SYGVKD. The CDR3 totals 16 residues. CDR3 bases: TGTGCCATCAGTGATGGCGGGAGCGCGCCTTACAATGAGCAGTTCTTC. This translates into CAISDGGSAPYNEQFF.

This clonotype was recorded many times. The V and J genes are TRBV12-3 or TRBV12-4 and TRBJ2-1; 15 bases are a match to TRBD2. This CDR3 comprises 17 residues. With V trimmed by 4 bases and J by 6 bases, 7 bases remained unmatched. The CDR3 DNA sequence: TGTGCCAGCAGTTCCCGGACTAGCGGGGGGGAACGCAATGAGCAGTTCTTC. Translated, it gives CASSSRTSGGERNEQFF.

The chain combines TRBV24-1 with TRBJ2-3; TRBD2 aligns across 15 bases. In germline, CDR1 is KGHDR, CDR2 SFDVKD. Unmatched junction bases numbered 7, after V lost 1 base and J lost 6 bases. CDR3 length: 18 amino acids. The CDR3 DNA sequence: TGTGCCACCAGTGATTTTCCCGGACTAGCGGGAGGGCCGGATACGCAGTATTTT. Protein: CATSDFPGLAGGPDTQYF.

The chain has TRBV5-5 and TRBJ2-5; 9 nucleotides align to TRBD2. V shed 2 bases and J 3 bases; nucleotides not matched to a gene: 14. Germline values: CDR1 SGHKS, CDR2 YYEKEE (reference sequence). The CDR3 runs 18 residues. In DNA form, the CDR3 reads TGTGCCAGCAGCTTACGAATTAGCCTACTAGCGGGTAAAGAGACCCAGTACTTC. Amino acid sequence: CASSLRISLLAGKETQYF.

The table lists this clonotype with many counts. The chain recombines TRBV10-3 with TRBJ2-5; D is ambiguous. Germline CDR1 and CDR2: ENHRY and SYGVKD. CDR3 length: 13 amino acids. V lost 10 bases, J lost 2 bases, and 14 bases lay in between. CDR3 residues: CATTKTFQETQYF. The CDR3 coding sequence is TGTGCCACCACTAAGACATTTCAAGAGACCCAGTACTTC.

This clonotype was detected many times. The rearrangement uses TRBV29-1 and TRBJ2-3; 13 nucleotides line up with TRBD2. The trim removed 5 bases at V and 3 bases at J, leaving 2 bases unmatched. The germline V gene encodes CDR1 SQVTM and CDR2 ANQGSEA. The CDR3 is made up of 14 amino acids. CDR3 sequence reads: CSVRTSGRTDTQYF. DNA of the CDR3: TGCAGCGTTCGGACTAGCGGGAGAACAGATACGCAGTATTTT.

The chain combines TRBV15 with TRBJ2-1; D is perhaps TRBD1 or TRBD2 (5 bases each). This CDR3 comprises 14 residues. V lost 1 base and J 7 bases, leaving 11 bases between the germline ends. The germline CDR1 and CDR2 sequences are LNHNV and YYDKDF (reference sequence). CDR3 protein: CATSRASGSNEQFF. The CDR3 DNA sequence: TGTGCCACCAGCAGAGCCTCAGGGAGTAATGAGCAGTTCTTC.

The CDR3 loop reads CAWTPPGRLSTDTQYF. The CDR3 bases are TGTGCCTGGACTCCTCCCGGACGCCTAAGCACAGATACGCAGTATTTT. This rearrangement joins TRBV30 to TRBJ2-3; D is unclear. Deletions cut 4 bases from V and 0 bases from J, with 17 bases between. The V gene's germline CDR1 is GTSNPN and CDR2 SVGIG (reference sequence). The CDR3 spans 16 residues.

This clonotype has more than one count but fewer than ten. V gene TRBV2 combines with J gene TRBJ2-7, with D uncertain. The CDR3 has 12 amino acids. Deletions cut 7 bases from V and 1 base from J, with 8 bases between. In germline, CDR1 is SNHLY, CDR2 FYNNEI. The chain's CDR3 is CASKVYSYEQYF. The CDR3 DNA follows: TGTGCCAGCAAGGTCTATTCCTACGAGCAGTACTTC. The full variable domain, with the rest looked up from reference TRBV2 and TRBJ2-7, is EPEVTQTPSHQVTQMGQEVILRCVPISNHLYFYWYRQILGQKVEFLVSFYNNEISEKSEIFDDQFSVERPDGSNFTLKIRSTKLEDSAMYFCASKVYSYEQYFGPGTRLTVT.

The chain carries TRBV14 and TRBJ2-4, with TRBD1 as a possible D gene (5 bases). Per the germline V gene, CDR1 is SGHDN and CDR2 is FVKESK. V shed 1 base and J shed 0 bases, with 10 bases lying between them. The CDR3 runs to 16 residues. DNA for the CDR3: TGTGCCAGCAGCCAAGCAGGGATTATAGCCAAAAACATTCAGTACTTC. It translates to CASSQAGIIAKNIQYF.

This chain links TRBV5-1 with TRBJ1-3; D is ambiguous. Germline V gene data show CDR1 as SGHRS and CDR2 as YFSETQ. The CDR3 extends over 15 amino acids. The V gene lost 0 bases and the J gene lost 1 base, with 8 bases spanning the gap. CDR3 sequence: CASSLAFHSGNTIYF. CDR3 in DNA: TGCGCCAGCAGCTTGGCTTTCCATTCTGGAAACACCATATATTTT.

This clonotype was counted between two and nine times. The CDR3 loop is CASRGQGTSYEQYF. The DNA of the CDR3 is TGCGCCAGCAGGGGACAGGGGACTTCCTACGAGCAGTACTTC. This rearrangement joins TRBV5-1 to TRBJ2-7; 10 nucleotides line up with TRBD1. With V trimmed by 5 bases and J by 1 base, 3 bases remained unmatched. This CDR3 contains 14 residues. Germline V lookup: CDR1 SGHRS, CDR2 YFSETQ. Full variable domain (remainder filled in from reference TRBV5-1 and TRBJ2-7): KAGVTQTPRYLIKTRGQQVTLSCSPISGHRSVSWYQQTPGQGLQFLFEYFSETQRNKGNFPGRFSGRQFSNSRSEMNVSTLELGDSALYLCASRGQGTSYEQYFGPGTRLTVT.

V and J are TRBV4-1 and TRBJ2-1; 8 nucleotides match TRBD2. J was trimmed by 1 base and V by 4 bases; bases with no gene match: 12. The CDR3 length is 18 residues. The germline V gene has CDR1 MGHRA and CDR2 YSYEKL. CDR3 loop: CASSRGGSGKVSYNEQFF. The DNA of the CDR3 is TGCGCCAGCAGCCGAGGGGGTAGCGGGAAGGTGTCCTACAATGAGCAGTTCTTC.

This chain joins TRBV20-1 and TRBJ2-3, with TRBD2 matching over 7 bases. CDR1 is DFQATT, CDR2 SNEGSKA, per germline (reference sequence). V shed 3 bases, J shed 3 bases, and the junction held 3 bases outside the gene matches. The CDR3 length is 13 residues. The CDR3 is CSARTSLTDTQYF. CDR3 nucleotide sequence: TGCAGTGCTAGGACTAGCTTGACAGATACGCAGTATTTT.

This chain joins TRBV20-1 and TRBJ2-7; the match to TRBD2 covers 9 bases. V shed 6 bases, J shed 3 bases, and the junction held 15 bases outside the gene matches. In germline, CDR1 is DFQATT, CDR2 SNEGSKA (reference sequence). The CDR3 length is 16 residues. This CDR3 reads CSARGIAGALFYEQYF. DNA for the CDR3: TGCAGTGCCCGAGGAATAGCGGGGGCCCTCTTCTACGAGCAGTACTTC.

The chain joins TRBV11-3 to TRBJ2-1; tentatively, D is TRBD2 (5 bases). This CDR3 spans 15 amino acids. From germline, CDR1 is SGHNT and CDR2 YENEEA. V dropped 1 base and J dropped 7 bases, with 14 bases sitting between them. This CDR3 is CASSLGENMGNEQFF. The DNA for the CDR3 is TGTGCCAGCAGCTTAGGGGAGAACATGGGAAATGAGCAGTTCTTC.

There are many counts of this clonotype. The genes are TRBV4-1 and TRBJ2-7, with D tentatively TRBD1 (5 bases). The germline V gene has CDR1 MGHRA and CDR2 YSYEKL. The CDR3 extends over 14 amino acids. The ends were cut back, 1 base at V and 3 bases at J, with 10 bases in the middle. This chain's CDR3 is CASSQGRGIYEQYF. The CDR3 DNA reads TGCGCCAGCAGCCAAGGAAGGGGAATCTACGAGCAGTACTTC.

This CDR3 is CSATTIFEETQYF. CDR3 nucleotide sequence: TGCAGTGCTACCACTATTTTCGAAGAGACCCAGTACTTC. The chain recombines TRBV20-1 with TRBJ2-5; no definite D call. CDR3 length: 13 residues. Between the trimmed V and J ends, which lost 4 bases and 3 bases, there was a span of 12 bases. In germline, CDR1 is DFQATT, CDR2 SNEGSKA (reference sequence).

This chain joins TRBV27 and TRBJ2-5, with 8 bases aligning to TRBD2. This CDR3 comprises 18 residues. Per the germline V gene, CDR1 is MNHEY and CDR2 is SMNVEV (reference sequence). Germline trimming cut 5 bases from V and 1 base from J; bases unmatched to any gene: 15. For the CDR3, the DNA is TGTGCCAGCAGTAGGATAGCGGGATCGTATGGGGTCCAAGAGACCCAGTACTTC. This encodes CASSRIAGSYGVQETQYF.

CDR3 bases: TGTGCCAGCAGTTGGCTAGCGGGGGGGCTTTACGAGCAGTACTTC. It translates to CASSWLAGGLYEQYF. The chain employs TRBV6-5 and TRBJ2-7; 12 bases match TRBD2. J gave up 4 bases and V 4 bases, and 5 bases lay outside the gene matches. Per germline, CDR1 MNHEY and CDR2 SVGAGI. The CDR3 is 15 amino acids.